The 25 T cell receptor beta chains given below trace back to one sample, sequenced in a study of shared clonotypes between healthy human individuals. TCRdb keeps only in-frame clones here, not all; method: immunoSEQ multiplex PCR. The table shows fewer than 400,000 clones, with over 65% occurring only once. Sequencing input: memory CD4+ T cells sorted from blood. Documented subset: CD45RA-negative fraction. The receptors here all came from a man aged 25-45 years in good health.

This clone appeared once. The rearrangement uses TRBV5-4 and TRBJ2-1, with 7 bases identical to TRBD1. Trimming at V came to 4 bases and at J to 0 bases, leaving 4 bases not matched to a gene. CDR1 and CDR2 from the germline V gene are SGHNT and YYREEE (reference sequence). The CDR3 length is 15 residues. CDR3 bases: TGTGCCAGCAGCGAGGGGACAGACTCCTACAATGAGCAGTTCTTC. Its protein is CASSEGTDSYNEQFF.

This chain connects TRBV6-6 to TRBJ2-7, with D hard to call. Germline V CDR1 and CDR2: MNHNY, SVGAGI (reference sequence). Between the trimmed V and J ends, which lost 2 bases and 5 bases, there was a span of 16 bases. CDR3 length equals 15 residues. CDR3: CASSYPSRGNHEQYF. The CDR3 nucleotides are TGTGCCAGCAGTTACCCTTCCAGAGGAAACCACGAGCAGTACTTC.

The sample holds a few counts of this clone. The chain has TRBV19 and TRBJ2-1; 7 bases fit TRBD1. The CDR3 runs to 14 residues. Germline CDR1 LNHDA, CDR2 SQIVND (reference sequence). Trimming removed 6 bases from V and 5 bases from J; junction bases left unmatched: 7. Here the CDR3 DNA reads TGTGCCAGTAGGAGCCGGGACAGAAACAATGAGCAGTTCTTC. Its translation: CASRSRDRNNEQFF.

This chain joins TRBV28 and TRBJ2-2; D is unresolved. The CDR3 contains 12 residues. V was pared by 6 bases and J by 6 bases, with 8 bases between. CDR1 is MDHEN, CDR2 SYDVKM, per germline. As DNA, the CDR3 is TGTGCCAGCAGGGATTTCTCCGGGGAGCTGTTTTTT. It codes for CASRDFSGELFF.

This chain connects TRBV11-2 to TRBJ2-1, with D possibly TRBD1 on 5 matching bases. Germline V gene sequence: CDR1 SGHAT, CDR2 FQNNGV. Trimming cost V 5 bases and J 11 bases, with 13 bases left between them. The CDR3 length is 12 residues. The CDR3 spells CASSRLLGQQFF. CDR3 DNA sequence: TGTGCCAGCAGCAGACTGTTGGGGCAGCAGTTCTTC.

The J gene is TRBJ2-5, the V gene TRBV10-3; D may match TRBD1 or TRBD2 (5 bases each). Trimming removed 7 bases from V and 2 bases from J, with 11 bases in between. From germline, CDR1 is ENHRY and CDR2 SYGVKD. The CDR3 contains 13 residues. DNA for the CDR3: TGTGCCATCACCCGGGACCTACAAGAGACCCAGTACTTC. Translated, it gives CAITRDLQETQYF.

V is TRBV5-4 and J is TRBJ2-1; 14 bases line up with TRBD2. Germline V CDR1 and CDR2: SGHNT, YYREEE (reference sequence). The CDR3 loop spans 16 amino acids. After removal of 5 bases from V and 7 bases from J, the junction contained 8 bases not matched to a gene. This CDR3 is CASSETSGRAGNEQFF. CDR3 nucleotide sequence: TGTGCCAGCAGTGAGACTAGCGGGAGGGCTGGTAATGAGCAGTTCTTC.

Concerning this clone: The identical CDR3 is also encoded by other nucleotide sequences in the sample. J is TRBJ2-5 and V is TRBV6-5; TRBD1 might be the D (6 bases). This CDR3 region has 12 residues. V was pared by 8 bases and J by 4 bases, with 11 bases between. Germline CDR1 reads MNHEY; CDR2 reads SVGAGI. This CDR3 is CASLSQGETQYF. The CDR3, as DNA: TGTGCCAGCCTATCACAGGGAGAGACCCAGTACTTC.

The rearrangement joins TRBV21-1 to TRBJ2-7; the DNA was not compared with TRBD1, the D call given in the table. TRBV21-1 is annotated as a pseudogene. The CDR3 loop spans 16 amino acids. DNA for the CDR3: TGTGCCAGCAGCAAATTGACTAGGACAGGGTACCACGAGCAGTACTTC. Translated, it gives CASSKLTRTGYHEQYF.

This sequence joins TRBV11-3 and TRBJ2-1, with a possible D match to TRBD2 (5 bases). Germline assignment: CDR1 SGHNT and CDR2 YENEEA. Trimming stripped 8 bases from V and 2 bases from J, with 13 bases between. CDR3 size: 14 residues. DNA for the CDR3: TGTGCCAGCGGACCTGGCGGGCCCTACAATGAGCAGTTCTTC. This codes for CASGPGGPYNEQFF.

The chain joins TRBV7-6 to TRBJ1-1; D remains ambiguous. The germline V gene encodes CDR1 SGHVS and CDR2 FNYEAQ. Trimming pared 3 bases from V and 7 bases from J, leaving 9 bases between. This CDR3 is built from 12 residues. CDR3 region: CASSLGVGEAFF. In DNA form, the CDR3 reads TGTGCCAGCAGCTTGGGTGTGGGTGAAGCTTTCTTT.

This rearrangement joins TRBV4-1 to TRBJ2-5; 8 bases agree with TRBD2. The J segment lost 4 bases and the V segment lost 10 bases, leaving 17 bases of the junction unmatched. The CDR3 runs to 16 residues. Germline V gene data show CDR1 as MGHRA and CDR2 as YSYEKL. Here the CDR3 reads CATSEPSGRIRETQYF. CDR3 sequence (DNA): TGCGCCACCTCGGAACCAAGCGGGAGAATAAGAGAGACCCAGTACTTC.

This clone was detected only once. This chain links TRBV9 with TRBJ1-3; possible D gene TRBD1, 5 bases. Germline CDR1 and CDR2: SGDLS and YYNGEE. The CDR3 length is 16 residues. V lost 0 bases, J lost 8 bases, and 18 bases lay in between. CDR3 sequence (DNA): TGTGCCAGCAGCGTAGCGGACGGGGGGTTAGGTGACACCATATATTTT. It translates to CASSVADGGLGDTIYF. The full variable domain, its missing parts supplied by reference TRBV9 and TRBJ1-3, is DSGVTQTPKHLITATGQRVTLRCSPRSGDLSVYWYQQSLDQGLQFLIQYYNGEERAKGNILERFSAQQFPDLHSELNLSSLELGDSALYFCASSVADGGLGDTIYFGEGSWLTVV.

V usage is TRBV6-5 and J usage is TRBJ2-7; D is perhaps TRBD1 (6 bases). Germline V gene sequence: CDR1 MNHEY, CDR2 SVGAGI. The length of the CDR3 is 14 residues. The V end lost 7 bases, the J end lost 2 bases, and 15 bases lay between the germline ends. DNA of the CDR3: TGTGCCAGCACCAGGGGCAGCGGCCCCTACGAGCAGTACTTC. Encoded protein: CASTRGSGPYEQYF.

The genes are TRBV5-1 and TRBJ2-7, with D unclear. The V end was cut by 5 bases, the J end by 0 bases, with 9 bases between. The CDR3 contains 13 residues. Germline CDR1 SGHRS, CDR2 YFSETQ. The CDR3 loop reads CASSAMSSYEQYF. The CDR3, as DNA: TGCGCCAGCAGTGCCATGAGCTCCTACGAGCAGTACTTC. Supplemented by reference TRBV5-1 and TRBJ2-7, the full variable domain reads KAGVTQTPRYLIKTRGQQVTLSCSPISGHRSVSWYQQTPGQGLQFLFEYFSETQRNKGNFPGRFSGRQFSNSRSEMNVSTLELGDSALYLCASSAMSSYEQYFGPGTRLTVT.

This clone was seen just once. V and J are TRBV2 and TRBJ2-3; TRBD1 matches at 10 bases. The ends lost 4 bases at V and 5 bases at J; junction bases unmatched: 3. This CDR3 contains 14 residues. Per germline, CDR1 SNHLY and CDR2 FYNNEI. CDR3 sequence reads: CASSARTGGDTQYF. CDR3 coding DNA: TGTGCCAGCAGTGCGCGGACAGGGGGAGATACGCAGTATTTT.

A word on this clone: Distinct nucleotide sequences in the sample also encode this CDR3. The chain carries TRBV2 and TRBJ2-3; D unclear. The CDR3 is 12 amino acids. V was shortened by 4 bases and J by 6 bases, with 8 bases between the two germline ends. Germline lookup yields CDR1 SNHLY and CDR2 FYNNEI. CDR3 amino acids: CASSVLEDTQYF. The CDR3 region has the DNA TGTGCCAGCAGTGTTCTAGAGGATACGCAGTATTTT.

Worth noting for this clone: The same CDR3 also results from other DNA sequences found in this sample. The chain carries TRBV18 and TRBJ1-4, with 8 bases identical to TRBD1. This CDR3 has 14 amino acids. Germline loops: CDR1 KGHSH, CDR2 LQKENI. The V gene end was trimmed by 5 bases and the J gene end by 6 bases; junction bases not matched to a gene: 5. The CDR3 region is CASSSTGGDEKLFF. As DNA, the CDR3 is TGTGCCAGCTCATCTACAGGGGGAGATGAAAAACTGTTTTTT.

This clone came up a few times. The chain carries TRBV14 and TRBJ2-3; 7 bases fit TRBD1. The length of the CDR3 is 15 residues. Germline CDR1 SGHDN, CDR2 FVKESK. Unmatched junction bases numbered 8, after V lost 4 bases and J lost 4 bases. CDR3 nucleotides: TGTGCCAGCAGCCCCGACAGGGTTATCGCAGATACGCAGTATTTT. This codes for CASSPDRVIADTQYF.

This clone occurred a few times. CDR3 sequence: CASSIVGQGGDEQFF. For the CDR3, the DNA is TGTGCCAGTAGTATCGTGGGACAGGGAGGGGACGAGCAGTTCTTC. The rearrangement uses TRBV19 and TRBJ2-1, with 9 nucleotides matching TRBD1. V was pared by 3 bases and J by 10 bases, with 10 bases of the junction left unmatched. Germline V gene data show CDR1 as LNHDA and CDR2 as SQIVND (reference sequence). The CDR3 has 15 residues.

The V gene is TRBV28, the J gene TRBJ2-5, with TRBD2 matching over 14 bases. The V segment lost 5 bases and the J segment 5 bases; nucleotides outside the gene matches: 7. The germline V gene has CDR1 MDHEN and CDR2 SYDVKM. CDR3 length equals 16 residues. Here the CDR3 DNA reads TGTGCCAGCAGTACGATGGGACTAGCGGGAGTGGAGACCCAGTACTTC. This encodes CASSTMGLAGVETQYF.

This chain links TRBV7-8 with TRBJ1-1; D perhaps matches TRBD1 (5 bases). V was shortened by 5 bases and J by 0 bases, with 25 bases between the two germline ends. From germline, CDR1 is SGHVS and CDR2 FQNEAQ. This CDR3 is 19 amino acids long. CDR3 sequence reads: CASSPYRIIARAMNTEAFF. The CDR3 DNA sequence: TGTGCCAGCAGCCCTTACCGTATCATCGCCAGGGCTATGAACACTGAAGCTTTCTTT.

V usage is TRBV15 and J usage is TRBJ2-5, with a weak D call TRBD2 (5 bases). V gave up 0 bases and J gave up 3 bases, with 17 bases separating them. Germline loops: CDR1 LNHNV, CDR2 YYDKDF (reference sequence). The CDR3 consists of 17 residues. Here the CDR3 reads CATSRDLLAGGKETQYF. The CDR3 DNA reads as TGTGCCACCAGCAGAGACCTCTTGGCAGGAGGAAAAGAGACCCAGTACTTC.

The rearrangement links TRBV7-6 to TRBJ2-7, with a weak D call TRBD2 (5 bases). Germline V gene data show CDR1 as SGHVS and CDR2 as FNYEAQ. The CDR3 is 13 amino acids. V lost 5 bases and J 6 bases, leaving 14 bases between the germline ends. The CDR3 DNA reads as TGTGCCAGCAGCCTCCAACTAGGGTCCGAGCAGTACTTC. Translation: CASSLQLGSEQYF.

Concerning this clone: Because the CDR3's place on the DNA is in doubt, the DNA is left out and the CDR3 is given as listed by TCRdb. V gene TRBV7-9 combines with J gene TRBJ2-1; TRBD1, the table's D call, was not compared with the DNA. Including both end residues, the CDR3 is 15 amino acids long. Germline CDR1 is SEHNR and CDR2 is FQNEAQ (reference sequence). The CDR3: CASSTSGQPWGSGIF.